Listed below are T cell receptor beta chains from one sample, sequenced in a study of T cells in Graves' hyperthyroidism and ophthalmopathy. MiXCR, run by TCRdb on the multiplex PCR reads, gives a single entry per CDR3 protein. The table has hundreds of thousands of distinct CDR3 sequences, roughly 40% seen once. Sequencing was carried out using blood. The origin of the receptors is a man aged 18 to 29 with Graves' hyperthyroidism. Each CDR3 is given with its conserved first and last residue. Fields, in order: D gene, V gene, clone size, J gene, CDR3 protein, CDR3 DNA. D genes are given only for firm matches. Clone sizes are given selectively: once, few, many, or a class where the clone is expanded.

d_gene: .
v_gene: TRBV6-5
abundance: few
j_gene: TRBJ2-2
CDR3aa: CASSREFNTGELFF
CDR3nt: TGTGCCAGCAGTCGGGAGTTTAACACCGGGGAGCTGTTTTTT

d_gene: .
v_gene: TRBV19
abundance: many
j_gene: TRBJ1-5
CDR3aa: CASNQQGNQPQHF
CDR3nt: TGTGCCAGTAACCAACAGGGCAATCAGCCCCAGCATTTT

d_gene: .
v_gene: TRBV7-3
abundance: .
j_gene: TRBJ2-2
CDR3aa: CASSRGSVRVTGELFF
CDR3nt: TGCGCCAGCAGCCGAGGGTCCGTAAGAGTTACCGGGGAGCTGTTTTTT

d_gene: .
v_gene: TRBV9
abundance: .
j_gene: TRBJ1-1
CDR3aa: CASSPHGDTEAFF
CDR3nt: TGTGCCAGCAGCCCTCACGGGGACACTGAAGCTTTCTTT

d_gene: .
v_gene: TRBV24-1
abundance: .
j_gene: TRBJ2-1
CDR3aa: CATTRGGAYNEQFF
CDR3nt: TGTGCCACCACCCGAGGAGGGGCGTACAATGAGCAGTTCTTC

d_gene: TRBD2
v_gene: TRBV6-1
abundance: .
j_gene: TRBJ2-2
CDR3aa: CASSALADGELFF
CDR3nt: TGTGCCAGCAGCGCACTAGCGGACGGGGAGCTGTTTTTT

d_gene: TRBD1
v_gene: TRBV12-3/TRBV12-4
abundance: .
j_gene: TRBJ2-7
CDR3aa: CASSLEGTEGEQYF
CDR3nt: TGTGCCAGCAGTTTAGAGGGGACAGAGGGCGAGCAGTACTTC

d_gene: .
v_gene: TRBV20-1
abundance: .
j_gene: TRBJ2-5
CDR3aa: CSARDQGFGETQYF
CDR3nt: TGCAGTGCTAGAGATCAAGGGTTCGGAGAGACCCAGTACTTC

d_gene: .
v_gene: TRBV7-9
abundance: few
j_gene: TRBJ1-1
CDR3aa: CASSSGPGSGYEAFF
CDR3nt: TGTGCCAGCAGCTCTGGGCCAGGGAGTGGCTATGAAGCTTTCTTT

d_gene: TRBD1
v_gene: TRBV2
abundance: .
j_gene: TRBJ1-6
CDR3aa: CASAGGYNSPLHF
CDR3nt: TGTGCCAGCGCAGGGGGCTATAATTCACCCCTCCACTTT

d_gene: .
v_gene: TRBV7-2
abundance: .
j_gene: TRBJ1-1
CDR3aa: CASSLFAGAGTEAFF
CDR3nt: TGTGCCAGCAGCTTATTTGCAGGGGCCGGCACTGAAGCTTTCTTT

d_gene: .
v_gene: TRBV6-5
abundance: many
j_gene: TRBJ1-1
CDR3aa: CASRAGSNTEAFF
CDR3nt: TGTGCCAGCAGGGCAGGGTCGAACACTGAAGCTTTCTTT

d_gene: TRBD1
v_gene: TRBV7-9
abundance: .
j_gene: TRBJ1-4
CDR3aa: CAGRGKGANEKLFF
CDR3nt: TGTGCCGGCAGGGGGAAGGGGGCTAATGAAAAACTGTTTTTT

d_gene: .
v_gene: TRBV5-1
abundance: few
j_gene: TRBJ1-1
CDR3aa: CASSLGAERGTEAFF
CDR3nt: TGCGCCAGCAGCTTGGGCGCAGAAAGAGGCACTGAAGCTTTCTTT

d_gene: .
v_gene: TRBV11-2
abundance: .
j_gene: TRBJ2-7
CDR3aa: CASSLFRSYEQYF
CDR3nt: TGTGCCAGCAGCTTATTCCGCTCCTACGAGCAGTACTTC

d_gene: TRBD1
v_gene: TRBV10-1
abundance: few
j_gene: TRBJ2-7
CDR3aa: CASSQSTGVFEQYF
CDR3nt: TGCGCCAGCAGTCAATCGACAGGGGTGTTCGAGCAGTACTTC

d_gene: TRBD2
v_gene: TRBV6-1
abundance: few
j_gene: TRBJ2-1
CDR3aa: CASSPGLAGADEQFF
CDR3nt: TGTGCCAGCAGTCCCGGACTAGCGGGAGCGGATGAGCAGTTCTTC

d_gene: .
v_gene: TRBV20-1
abundance: few
j_gene: TRBJ1-6
CDR3aa: CSAREISQTPYNSPLHF
CDR3nt: TGCAGTGCTAGAGAGATTTCACAGACTCCTTATAATTCACCCCTCCACTTT

d_gene: .
v_gene: TRBV10-3
abundance: many
j_gene: TRBJ2-7
CDR3aa: CAISGGGYEQYF
CDR3nt: TGTGCCATCAGTGGTGGCGGTTACGAGCAGTACTTC

d_gene: .
v_gene: TRBV6-5
abundance: many
j_gene: TRBJ1-1
CDR3aa: CASSFTENTEAFF
CDR3nt: TGTGCCAGCAGCTTCACAGAGAACACTGAAGCTTTCTTT

d_gene: .
v_gene: TRBV4-3
abundance: few
j_gene: TRBJ2-7
CDR3aa: CASSQDRWSYEQYF
CDR3nt: TGCGCCAGCAGCCAAGATCGGTGGTCCTACGAGCAGTACTTC

d_gene: .
v_gene: TRBV2
abundance: few
j_gene: TRBJ2-7
CDR3aa: CASWRGETYEQYF
CDR3nt: TGTGCCAGCTGGCGCGGGGAGACCTACGAGCAGTACTTC

d_gene: .
v_gene: TRBV7-2
abundance: .
j_gene: TRBJ1-2
CDR3aa: CASSSAGRIYGYTF
CDR3nt: TGTGCCAGCAGCTCGGCGGGCCGGATCTATGGCTACACCTTC

d_gene: .
v_gene: TRBV20-1
abundance: many
j_gene: TRBJ2-5
CDR3aa: CSASKAGETQYF
CDR3nt: TGCAGTGCTAGTAAAGCGGGAGAGACCCAGTACTTC

d_gene: TRBD1
v_gene: TRBV12-3/TRBV12-4
abundance: many
j_gene: TRBJ1-1
CDR3aa: CASSSSTGATTEAFF
CDR3nt: TGTGCCAGCAGTAGCTCCACAGGGGCGACGACTGAAGCTTTCTTT

d_gene: .
v_gene: TRBV12-3/TRBV12-4
abundance: few
j_gene: TRBJ1-3
CDR3aa: CASSLDWSGNTIYF
CDR3nt: TGTGCCAGCAGTTTGGATTGGAGTGGAAACACCATATATTTT

d_gene: TRBD1
v_gene: TRBV25-1
abundance: .
j_gene: TRBJ1-1
CDR3aa: CASSFLSGGESEAFF
CDR3nt: TGTGCCAGCAGTTTCCTCTCAGGGGGAGAGAGTGAAGCTTTCTTT

d_gene: .
v_gene: TRBV2
abundance: many
j_gene: TRBJ2-2
CDR3aa: CTARANTGELFF
CDR3nt: TGTACCGCTCGGGCGAACACCGGGGAGCTGTTTTTT

d_gene: .
v_gene: TRBV12-3/TRBV12-4
abundance: .
j_gene: TRBJ1-5
CDR3aa: CASSRGGNNQPQHF
CDR3nt: TGTGCCAGCAGTAGGGGGGGGAACAATCAGCCCCAGCATTTT

d_gene: TRBD2
v_gene: TRBV2
abundance: .
j_gene: TRBJ2-5
CDR3aa: CASSGIAGGKETQYF
CDR3nt: TGTGCCAGCAGTGGAATAGCGGGGGGGAAAGAGACCCAGTACTTC

d_gene: TRBD1
v_gene: TRBV12-3/TRBV12-4
abundance: .
j_gene: TRBJ1-3
CDR3aa: CASSFDRVSGNTIYF
CDR3nt: TGTGCCAGCAGTTTTGACAGGGTCTCTGGAAACACCATATATTTT

d_gene: .
v_gene: TRBV11-2
abundance: .
j_gene: TRBJ1-2
CDR3aa: CASSLVGGGVYGYTF
CDR3nt: TGTGCCAGCAGCTTGGTGGGAGGCGGAGTCTATGGCTACACCTTC

d_gene: .
v_gene: TRBV29-1
abundance: many
j_gene: TRBJ1-1
CDR3aa: CSVTLDSYRMNTEAFF
CDR3nt: TGCAGCGTTACTCTCGACTCCTACCGGATGAACACTGAAGCTTTCTTT

d_gene: TRBD2
v_gene: TRBV19
abundance: .
j_gene: TRBJ2-7
CDR3aa: CASRPGLADPPYEQYF
CDR3nt: TGTGCCAGTAGGCCGGGACTAGCGGACCCGCCCTACGAGCAGTACTTC

d_gene: TRBD1
v_gene: TRBV5-1
abundance: .
j_gene: TRBJ2-7
CDR3aa: CASSSTAGTGYEQYF
CDR3nt: TGCGCCAGCAGCTCGACAGCTGGGACAGGCTACGAGCAGTACTTC

d_gene: TRBD2
v_gene: TRBV6-6
abundance: few
j_gene: TRBJ2-2
CDR3aa: CASSPGLGVRNTGELFF
CDR3nt: TGTGCCAGCAGCCCCGGACTAGGTGTTAGGAACACCGGGGAGCTGTTTTTT

d_gene: .
v_gene: TRBV29-1
abundance: .
j_gene: TRBJ1-2
CDR3aa: CSVAPRGNGYTF
CDR3nt: TGCAGCGTGGCCCCAAGGGGGAATGGCTACACCTTC

d_gene: TRBD1
v_gene: TRBV2
abundance: many
j_gene: TRBJ1-6
CDR3aa: CASGLDRGGSPLHF
CDR3nt: TGTGCCAGCGGCTTGGACAGGGGAGGTTCACCCCTCCACTTT

d_gene: .
v_gene: TRBV14
abundance: .
j_gene: TRBJ2-7
CDR3aa: CASSPGDVPGLLYEQYF
CDR3nt: TGTGCCAGCAGCCCCGGGGATGTCCCGGGACTCCTCTACGAGCAGTACTTC

d_gene: TRBD2
v_gene: TRBV12-3/TRBV12-4
abundance: .
j_gene: TRBJ2-5
CDR3aa: CASTHSGIRETQYF
CDR3nt: TGTGCCAGCACCCATAGCGGGATAAGAGAGACCCAGTACTTC

d_gene: .
v_gene: TRBV7-2
abundance: .
j_gene: TRBJ1-1
CDR3aa: CASSLAQAGKAFF
CDR3nt: TGTGCCAGCAGCTTAGCACAAGCGGGTAAAGCTTTCTTT

d_gene: .
v_gene: TRBV7-8
abundance: few
j_gene: TRBJ1-1
CDR3aa: CASSLEPQKNTEAFF
CDR3nt: TGTGCCAGCAGCTTAGAGCCCCAGAAGAACACTGAAGCTTTCTTT

d_gene: .
v_gene: TRBV7-2
abundance: .
j_gene: TRBJ1-5
CDR3aa: CASSLGGGPEPQHF
CDR3nt: TGTGCCAGCAGCTTAGGGGGGGGTCCGGAGCCCCAGCATTTT

d_gene: .
v_gene: TRBV9
abundance: .
j_gene: TRBJ1-4
CDR3aa: CASSVDSLAEKLFF
CDR3nt: TGTGCCAGCAGCGTAGACAGCTTGGCTGAAAAACTGTTTTTT